Below are 5 T cell receptor beta chains sequenced from a single sample in a study of blood T cells in healthy people across ages. Combining a sample-barcoded 5' primer with a J-beta primer mix, a second PCR ran for roughly 6 to 11 cycles. TCRdb analysed the 5' RACE reads with MiXCR anew, one entry per CDR3 protein. The sample lists about 1.6 million distinct CDR3 sequences; about 31% were seen once. The sequenced material came from blood. Receptors originate from a woman in her 30s in good health.

The rearrangement joins TRBV29-1 to TRBJ2-7; TRBD2 matches at 12 bases. This CDR3 contains 18 residues. Germline V CDR1 and CDR2: SQVTM, ANQGSEA. The junction had 13 bases not matched to a gene; V was cut back by 4 bases and J by 0 bases. The CDR3 is CSVVGVRGLAGNSYEQYF. DNA for the CDR3: TGCAGCGTTGTTGGGGTACGCGGACTAGCGGGAAACTCCTACGAGCAGTACTTC.

The count of this clonotype is one. Lacking the conserved final phenylalanine or tryptophan, this CDR3 likely reflects a read error. The chain is built from TRBV29-1 and TRBJ1-2, with D possibly being TRBD1 (5 bases). The V end lost 5 bases, the J end lost 3 bases, and 10 bases lay between the germline ends. CDR1 is SQVTM, CDR2 ANQGSEA, per germline. This CDR3 is built from 12 residues. The CDR3, as DNA: TGCAGCGTTCCTCGAGGGGACTATGGCTACACCATC. Amino acids: CSVPRGDYGYTI.

This clonotype was observed a handful of times. The chain uses TRBV14 and TRBJ2-3; D is undetermined. The V and J ends lost 4 bases and 0 bases respectively, with 20 bases between them. CDR1 and CDR2 (germline): SGHDN, FVKESK. The length of the CDR3 is 18 residues. CDR3 loop: CASSPRGTTKVSTDTQYF. DNA for the CDR3: TGTGCCAGCAGCCCCCGAGGCACAACCAAAGTTAGCACAGATACGCAGTATTTT. The entire variable domain, with the rest obtained from reference TRBV14 and TRBJ2-3, is as follows: EAGVTQFPSHSVIEKGQTVTLRCDPISGHDNLYWYRRVMGKEIKFLLHFVKESKQDESGMPNNRFLAERTGGTYSTLKVQPAELEDSGVYFCASSPRGTTKVSTDTQYFGPGTRLTVL.

The table lists this clonotype with a few counts. This may come from a read error, since a much larger clone is one base off. CDR3 residues: CASTGDTQYF. The CDR3, as DNA: TGTGCCAGCACGGGAGATACGCAGTATTTT. The chain joins TRBV12-3 or TRBV12-4 to TRBJ2-3; D gene unclear. The CDR3 length is 10 residues. V lost 7 bases, J lost 5 bases, and 4 bases lay in between.

The J gene is TRBJ2-7, the V gene TRBV2, with 12 bases aligning to TRBD1. J lost 2 bases, V lost 6 bases, and 8 bases had no gene match. The CDR3 runs 16 residues. CDR1 is SNHLY and CDR2 is FYNNEI in the germline V gene. CDR3 loop: CASRGTGGVSTYEQYF. The CDR3, as DNA: TGTGCCAGCAGGGGGACAGGGGGCGTAAGCACCTACGAGCAGTACTTC.